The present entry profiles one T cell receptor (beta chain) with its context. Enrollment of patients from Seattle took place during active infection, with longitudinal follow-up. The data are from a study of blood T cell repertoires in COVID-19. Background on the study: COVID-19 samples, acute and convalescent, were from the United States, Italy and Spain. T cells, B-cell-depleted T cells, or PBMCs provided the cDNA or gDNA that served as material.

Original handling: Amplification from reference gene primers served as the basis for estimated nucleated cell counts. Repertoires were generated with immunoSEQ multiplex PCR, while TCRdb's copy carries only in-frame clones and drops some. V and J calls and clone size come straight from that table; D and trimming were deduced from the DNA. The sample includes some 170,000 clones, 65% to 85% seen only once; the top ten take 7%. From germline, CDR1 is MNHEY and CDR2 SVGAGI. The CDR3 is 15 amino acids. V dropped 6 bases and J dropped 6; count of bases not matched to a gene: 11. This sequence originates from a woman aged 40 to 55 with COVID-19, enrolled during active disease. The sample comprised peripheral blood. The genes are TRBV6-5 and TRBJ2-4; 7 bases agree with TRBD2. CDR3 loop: CASRPRGAGRNIQYF. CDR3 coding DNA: TGTGCCAGCAGGCCCCGGGGAGCGGGGAGAAACATTCAGTACTTC.